This T cell receptor beta chain was sequenced in a study of human T cells and chemical hapten exposure. Time point specified: patch test 2, 6 weeks after DPC sensitization. Treatment: therapeutic diphenylcyclopropenone sensitization with weekly scalp DPC. Germline CDR1 and CDR2: SQVTM and ANQGSEA. The V and J ends lost 4 bases and 5 bases respectively, with 9 bases between them. The CDR3 has 11 amino acids. TCRdb re-called the RACE reads with MiXCR, one entry per CDR3 protein. The data hold 330,000 or so distinct CDR3 sequences, with roughly 6.3% observed a single time. This sequence joins TRBV29-1 and TRBJ2-7; D tentatively reads TRBD1 or TRBD2 (5 bases each). The sequenced sample was whole blood, obtained in connection with sensitization to the hapten diphenylcyclopropenone (DPC). The clonotype was recovered from a woman younger than 30 with alopecia areata. Some clones in this sample may be carry-over from other donors' samples. CDR3 DNA: TGCAGCGTTGCCGGGACCGACGAGCAGTACTTC. Translation gives CSVAGTDEQYF.